The next 13 T cell receptor beta chains were all read from a single sample in a study of cytomegalovirus exposure and HLA in healthy donors. PCR involved 60 Vbeta and 13 Jbeta primers. The repertoire was sequenced with immunoSEQ multiplex PCR; TCRdb's copy has only in-frame clones and lacks some. The table shows 200,000 to 250,000 clones, with about 74% occurring only once. Sequenced sample: PBMCs. The receptors were sampled from a man aged 35 to 55 in good health and CMV-seronegative.

The chain recombines TRBV2 with TRBJ2-2; 8 bases are a match to TRBD2. Per the germline V gene, CDR1 is SNHLY and CDR2 is FYNNEI. V shed 6 bases and J 3 bases; nucleotides not matched to a gene: 3. The CDR3 spans 14 residues. The CDR3: CASRGGGYTGELFF. The CDR3 DNA is TGTGCCAGCAGAGGCGGGGGGTACACCGGGGAGCTGTTTTTT. Full variable domain (remainder filled in from reference TRBV2 and TRBJ2-2): EPEVTQTPSHQVTQMGQEVILRCVPISNHLYFYWYRQILGQKVEFLVSFYNNEISEKSEIFDDQFSVERPDGSNFTLKIRSTKLEDSAMYFCASRGGGYTGELFFGEGSRLTVL.

The V gene is TRBV5-6, the J gene TRBJ2-1; tentative D call: TRBD2 (5 bases). V was clipped by 0 bases and J by 7 bases, with 14 bases between them. The germline CDR1 and CDR2 sequences are SGHDT and YYEEEE. The CDR3 consists of 15 residues. DNA of the CDR3: TGTGCCAGCAGCTTGGGCGGGCAGGTGGGAAATGAGCAGTTCTTC. This codes for CASSLGGQVGNEQFF.

J is TRBJ1-5 and V is TRBV5-8; D is undetermined. V lost 4 bases and J lost 4, with 3 bases in between. CDR1 is SGHTS and CDR2 is YDEGEE in the germline V gene. The CDR3 is 11 residues long. CDR3 amino acids: CASSPNQPQHF. CDR3 sequence (DNA): TGTGCCAGCAGCCCAAATCAGCCCCAGCATTTT.

The chain employs TRBV7-9 and TRBJ1-1; the match to TRBD1 covers 7 bases. The CDR3 is 16 residues long. CDR1 and CDR2 (germline): SEHNR, FQNEAQ (reference sequence). Germline trimming cut 5 bases from V and 2 bases from J; bases unmatched to any gene: 11. Written as DNA, the CDR3 is TGTGCCAGCAGCCTTTCCCGGGACAGTGGAAACACTGAAGCTTTCTTT. Its translation: CASSLSRDSGNTEAFF.

This clone was observed a single time. J is TRBJ2-5 and V is TRBV5-1, with D possibly matching TRBD2 (5 bases). V lost 1 base and J lost 2, with 9 bases in between. The CDR3 covers 14 residues. Per the germline V gene, CDR1 is SGHRS and CDR2 is YFSETQ. CDR3 residues: CASSLTSGQETQYF. The CDR3 region has the DNA TGCGCCAGCAGCTTGACTAGTGGACAAGAGACCCAGTACTTC. Full variable domain (remainder filled in from reference TRBV5-1 and TRBJ2-5): KAGVTQTPRYLIKTRGQQVTLSCSPISGHRSVSWYQQTPGQGLQFLFEYFSETQRNKGNFPGRFSGRQFSNSRSEMNVSTLELGDSALYLCASSLTSGQETQYFGPGTRLLVL.

This clone appeared once. The gene calls are TRBV5-4 and TRBJ2-3; 7 bases line up with TRBD2. Trimming at V came to 4 bases and at J to 5 bases, leaving 16 bases not matched to a gene. CDR1 SGHNT and CDR2 YYREEE come from the germline V gene (reference sequence). The CDR3 sequence is 17 residues long. CDR3 amino acids: CASSPPGNGRRGDTQYF. In DNA, the CDR3 is TGTGCCAGCAGCCCCCCGGGGAACGGGAGGCGTGGAGATACGCAGTATTTT.

This chain connects TRBV10-3 to TRBJ1-1; a possible D gene is TRBD1 (6 bases). CDR1 ENHRY and CDR2 SYGVKD come from the germline V gene. Deletions cut 7 bases from V and 5 bases from J, with 14 bases between. The CDR3 runs to 13 residues. The CDR3 protein is CAITQGGGTEAFF. Written as DNA, the CDR3 is TGTGCCATCACCCAAGGGGGGGGTACTGAAGCTTTCTTT.

The J gene is TRBJ2-2, the V gene TRBV2; 10 bases are shared with TRBD2. The CDR3 covers 17 residues. V was pared by 1 base and J by 3 bases, with 5 bases of the junction left unmatched. Germline V gene lookup returns CDR1 SNHLY and CDR2 FYNNEI. The CDR3 nucleotides are TGTGCCAGCAGTGAAGTTCTAGCGGGAGTTTACACCGGGGAGCTGTTTTTT. Protein sequence: CASSEVLAGVYTGELFF. Combining the CDR3 with reference TRBV2 and TRBJ2-2 gives the whole variable domain EPEVTQTPSHQVTQMGQEVILRCVPISNHLYFYWYRQILGQKVEFLVSFYNNEISEKSEIFDDQFSVERPDGSNFTLKIRSTKLEDSAMYFCASSEVLAGVYTGELFFGEGSRLTVL.

The chain uses TRBV7-8 and TRBJ2-2; 7 nucleotides agree with TRBD1. Germline trimming cut 4 bases from V and 1 base from J; bases unmatched to any gene: 3. Germline V CDR1 and CDR2: SGHVS, FQNEAQ. The CDR3 has 15 residues. The CDR3: CASSSRDRNTGELFF. DNA of the CDR3: TGTGCCAGCAGCTCCCGGGACAGGAACACCGGGGAGCTGTTTTTT.

The rearrangement uses TRBV18 and TRBJ1-5; the D gene is possibly TRBD1 (5 bases). The germline gives CDR1 KGHSH, CDR2 LQKENI. This CDR3 has 16 residues. The V end was cut by 6 bases, the J end by 0 bases, with 15 bases between. As DNA, the CDR3 is TGTGCCAGCTCGAGCGCGGGACGGAATAGCAATCAGCCCCAGCATTTT. Translating it yields CASSSAGRNSNQPQHF.

The V call is TRBV7-8, the J call TRBJ2-2, with 9 bases aligning to TRBD2. The V gene's germline CDR1 is SGHVS and CDR2 FQNEAQ. V dropped 1 base and J dropped 3; count of bases not matched to a gene: 9. This CDR3 has 18 residues. The CDR3 loop reads CASSLGSSGRYHTGELFF. CDR3 DNA sequence: TGTGCCAGCAGCTTAGGATCCAGCGGGAGGTATCACACCGGGGAGCTGTTTTTT.

The chain carries TRBV11-2 and TRBJ2-7; 9 nucleotides align to TRBD2. The CDR3 covers 14 residues. The germline V gene encodes CDR1 SGHAT and CDR2 FQNNGV. J was trimmed by 2 bases and V by 4 bases; bases with no gene match: 3. The CDR3 protein is CASSSLAGPYEQYF. DNA of the CDR3: TGTGCCAGCAGCTCACTAGCGGGCCCCTACGAGCAGTACTTC.

The chain recombines TRBV7-2 with TRBJ1-2; 8 bases match TRBD1. Losses at the gene ends were 1 base for V and 6 bases for J; bases not matched to a gene: 1. Germline CDR1 reads SGHTA; CDR2 reads FQGNSA. The CDR3 sequence is 13 residues long. The CDR3 DNA reads as TGTGCCAGCAGCTTAGAGACAGGGGATGGCTACACCTTC. It translates to CASSLETGDGYTF.